These 19 T cell receptor beta chains came from one sample sequenced in a study of T cells after yellow fever vaccination. TCRdb ran MiXCR on the 5' RACE reads and lists one entry per CDR3 protein. The data contain under 150,000 distinct CDR3 sequences, 7.7% of them seen just once; the ten biggest clones take up roughly 0.76%. The material sequenced was CD4+ T cells sorted from PBMCs, taken 5 days after the yellow fever booster vaccination. These receptors were collected from a young man who received the YFV17D yellow fever vaccine.

Many counts were recorded for this clonotype. The chain links TRBV20-1 to TRBJ2-5; 10 bases are a match to TRBD1. The trim removed 3 bases at V and 5 bases at J, leaving 6 bases unmatched. CDR1 and CDR2 from the germline V gene are DFQATT and SNEGSKA (reference sequence). The CDR3 spans 14 residues. The CDR3, as DNA: TGCAGTGCTAGGGCGACAGGGGGCGGGGAGACCCAGTACTTC. Translation gives CSARATGGGETQYF.

This clonotype appeared many times. CDR3 nucleotide sequence: TGTGCCAGCAATGGATGGAACACTGAAGCTTTCTTT. Amino acids: CASNGWNTEAFF. The chain couples TRBV2 to TRBJ1-1, with D uncertain. Trimming shortened V by 7 bases and J by 1 base, and 7 bases separated the two germline ends. Germline V CDR1 and CDR2: SNHLY, FYNNEI. This CDR3 has 12 residues.

This clonotype was seen many times. The chain uses TRBV6-2 or TRBV6-3 and TRBJ2-7; TRBD2 aligns across 13 bases. J was trimmed by 5 bases and V by 5 bases; bases with no gene match: 6. There are 15 residues in the CDR3. Germline V gene lookup returns CDR1 MNHEY and CDR2 SVGEGT. CDR3 in amino acids: CASSGRTSGSHEQYF. The CDR3 bases are TGTGCCAGCAGTGGCCGGACTAGCGGGAGCCACGAGCAGTACTTC.

In its sample, this clonotype was seen many times. This chain connects TRBV20-1 to TRBJ2-4; no firm D call. The germline V gene encodes CDR1 DFQATT and CDR2 SNEGSKA (reference sequence). V was cut by 2 bases and J by 0 bases, with 11 bases left in between. CDR3 length: 15 residues. The CDR3 coding sequence is TGCAGTGCTAGAAAGCCATCCCTAGCCAAAAACATTCAGTACTTC. Residues: CSARKPSLAKNIQYF.

There are many counts of this clonotype. The chain is built from TRBV14 and TRBJ2-7; D may be TRBD2 (5 bases). CDR1 is SGHDN, CDR2 FVKESK, per germline. CDR3 length: 15 amino acids. With 4 bases removed from V and 3 bases from J, the gap between germline ends came to 16 bases. The chain's CDR3 is CASSLGSKTSYEQYF. The CDR3 DNA reads as TGTGCCAGCAGCCTGGGATCCAAAACTAGCTACGAGCAGTACTTC. The full variable domain, in which reference TRBV14 and TRBJ2-7 provide the parts outside the CDR3, is EAGVTQFPSHSVIEKGQTVTLRCDPISGHDNLYWYRRVMGKEIKFLLHFVKESKQDESGMPNNRFLAERTGGTYSTLKVQPAELEDSGVYFCASSLGSKTSYEQYFGPGTRLTVT.

This clonotype was observed many times. The chain couples TRBV7-9 to TRBJ2-1; no firm D call. Trimming shortened V by 1 base and J by 10 bases, and 8 bases separated the two germline ends. The CDR3 runs to 12 residues. CDR1 is SEHNR, CDR2 FQNEAQ, per germline (reference sequence). CDR3 coding DNA: TGTGCCAGCAGCTTAGGTTCTCCAGAGCAGTTCTTC. Its protein product is CASSLGSPEQFF. The whole variable domain, remainder taken from reference TRBV7-9 and TRBJ2-1, is DTGVSQNPRHKITKRGQNVTFRCDPISEHNRLYWYRQTLGQGPEFLTYFQNEAQLEKSRLLSDRFSAERPKGSFSTLEIQRTEQGDSAMYLCASSLGSPEQFFGPGTRLTVL.

At least ten counts were recorded for this clonotype. The rearrangement links TRBV7-2 to TRBJ1-5, with D perhaps TRBD1 (6 bases). V was cut by 3 bases and J by 7 bases, with 10 bases left in between. The CDR3 spans 13 residues. Germline V CDR1 and CDR2: SGHTA, FQGNSA. CDR3 sequence (DNA): TGTGCCAGCAGCTTCTCGAGGGGGCAGCCCCAGCATTTT. Translated, it gives CASSFSRGQPQHF.

In the case of this clonotype: A clone one base away is much larger, so this may be a read error. This chain connects TRBV12-3 or TRBV12-4 to TRBJ1-5; D is undetermined. The CDR3 extends over 14 amino acids. V was pared by 7 bases and J by 5 bases, with 15 bases between. This CDR3 reads CASNKAALDQPQHF. In nucleotides, the CDR3 is TGTGCCAGCAACAAGGCGGCGTTGGATCAGCCCCAGCATTTT.

There are many counts of this clonotype. The chain is built from TRBV7-2 and TRBJ2-5; D might be TRBD1 (7 bases). Germline V gene sequence: CDR1 SGHTA, CDR2 FQGNSA. The CDR3 totals 14 residues. With 2 bases removed from V and 5 bases from J, the gap between germline ends came to 12 bases. The CDR3 nucleotides are TGTGCCAGCAGCTTATCCAGGGGGGAGGAGACCCAGTACTTC. Residues: CASSLSRGEETQYF. Drawing the rest from reference TRBV7-2 and TRBJ2-5, the complete variable domain is GAGVSQSPSNKVTEKGKDVELRCDPISGHTALYWYRQSLGQGLEFLIYFQGNSAPDKSGLPSDRFSAERTGGSVSTLTIQRTQQEDSAVYLCASSLSRGEETQYFGPGTRLLVL.

This clonotype came up many times. This chain uses TRBV6-2 or TRBV6-3 with TRBJ2-1; D is ambiguous. V gave up 7 bases and J gave up 9 bases, with 10 bases separating them. There are 11 residues in the CDR3. CDR1 and CDR2 from the germline V gene are MNHEY and SVGEGT. The CDR3 DNA sequence: TGTGCCAGCAATACCGTTGGTGAGCAGTTCTTC. Encoded protein: CASNTVGEQFF.

The chain uses TRBV7-8 and TRBJ1-4; D might be TRBD1 (6 bases). Trimming left V 6 bases short and J 8 bases short, with 13 bases between. The CDR3 contains 13 residues. Germline V gene sequence: CDR1 SGHVS, CDR2 FQNEAQ. The CDR3 DNA follows: TGTGCCAGCAGTCGGGGGCGCTTCGAAAAACTGTTTTTT. This encodes CASSRGRFEKLFF.

At least ten counts were recorded for this clonotype. The V and J genes are TRBV5-1 and TRBJ1-4; the D is unclear. Germline V gives CDR1 SGHRS, CDR2 YFSETQ. The CDR3 length is 15 residues. Deletions cut 0 bases from V and 0 bases from J, with 6 bases between. CDR3 DNA sequence: TGCGCCAGCAGCTTGGGAAGCACAACTAATGAAAAACTGTTTTTT. Its translation: CASSLGSTTNEKLFF.

This clonotype has ten or more counts. V is TRBV12-3 or TRBV12-4 and J is TRBJ2-7; TRBD1 might be the D (6 bases). Between the trimmed V and J ends, which lost 7 bases and 3 bases, there was a span of 13 bases. The CDR3 consists of 13 residues. The CDR3 reads CASTRDTLYEQYF. The CDR3 DNA reads as TGTGCCAGCACCCGGGACACGCTCTACGAGCAGTACTTC.

This clonotype has ten or more counts. The V and J genes are TRBV7-2 and TRBJ2-5; perhaps D is TRBD1 or TRBD2 (5 bases each). The germline V and J ends were trimmed by 5 bases and 5 bases, with 12 bases remaining between them. Germline V lookup: CDR1 SGHTA, CDR2 FQGNSA. This CDR3 comprises 13 residues. The CDR3 is CASSPPGRETQYF. The CDR3 region has the DNA TGTGCCAGCAGCCCCCCGGGGCGGGAGACCCAGTACTTC.

This clonotype has more than one count but fewer than ten. The J gene is TRBJ1-4, the V gene TRBV20-1; weak D call: TRBD1 (5 bases). This CDR3 region has 14 residues. Germline V CDR1 and CDR2: DFQATT, SNEGSKA (reference sequence). Trimming stripped 1 base from V and 3 bases from J, with 9 bases between. The CDR3 coding sequence is TGCAGTGCTAGAGGGACGGGGGCTAATGAAAAACTGTTTTTT. It specifies CSARGTGANEKLFF.

This clonotype was counted many times. The J gene is TRBJ2-1, the V gene TRBV5-1; D is ambiguous. Germline V gene sequence: CDR1 SGHRS, CDR2 YFSETQ. The V gene lost 0 bases and the J gene lost 6 bases, with 7 bases spanning the gap. The CDR3 runs 13 residues. As DNA, the CDR3 is TGCGCCAGCAGCTTGGCCCAGCCCAATGAGCAGTTCTTC. This sequence encodes CASSLAQPNEQFF. Looking up the rest from reference TRBV5-1 and TRBJ2-1 gives the full variable domain: KAGVTQTPRYLIKTRGQQVTLSCSPISGHRSVSWYQQTPGQGLQFLFEYFSETQRNKGNFPGRFSGRQFSNSRSEMNVSTLELGDSALYLCASSLAQPNEQFFGPGTRLTVL.

This clonotype came up a few times. The V call is TRBV19, the J call TRBJ2-1; the D is unclear. Trimming removed 3 bases at V and 7 bases at J, with 4 bases between. CDR1 LNHDA and CDR2 SQIVND come from the germline V gene (reference sequence). The CDR3 length is 11 residues. CDR3 sequence: CASSIMNEQFF. CDR3 coding DNA: TGTGCCAGTAGTATTATGAATGAGCAGTTCTTC.

This clonotype was counted ten times or more. The chain is built from TRBV20-1 and TRBJ2-6; D may correspond to TRBD1 or TRBD2 (5 bases each). With 4 bases removed from V and 4 bases from J, the gap between germline ends came to 11 bases. From germline, CDR1 is DFQATT and CDR2 SNEGSKA (reference sequence). CDR3 length equals 14 residues. The chain's CDR3 is CSATRGAGANVLTF. The DNA for the CDR3 is TGCAGTGCTACCCGAGGGGCGGGGGCCAACGTCCTGACTTTC.

In its sample, this clonotype was seen many times. A read error may produce the germline difference seen at one junction end. The chain uses TRBV20-1 and TRBJ2-7; 11 bases agree with TRBD2. Germline V gene sequence: CDR1 DFQATT, CDR2 SNEGSKA (reference sequence). This CDR3 region has 13 residues. CDR3 sequence reads: CSARGSGRALEFF. Here the CDR3 DNA reads TGCAGTGCTAGAGGTAGCGGGAGGGCCTTGGAGTTCTTC.